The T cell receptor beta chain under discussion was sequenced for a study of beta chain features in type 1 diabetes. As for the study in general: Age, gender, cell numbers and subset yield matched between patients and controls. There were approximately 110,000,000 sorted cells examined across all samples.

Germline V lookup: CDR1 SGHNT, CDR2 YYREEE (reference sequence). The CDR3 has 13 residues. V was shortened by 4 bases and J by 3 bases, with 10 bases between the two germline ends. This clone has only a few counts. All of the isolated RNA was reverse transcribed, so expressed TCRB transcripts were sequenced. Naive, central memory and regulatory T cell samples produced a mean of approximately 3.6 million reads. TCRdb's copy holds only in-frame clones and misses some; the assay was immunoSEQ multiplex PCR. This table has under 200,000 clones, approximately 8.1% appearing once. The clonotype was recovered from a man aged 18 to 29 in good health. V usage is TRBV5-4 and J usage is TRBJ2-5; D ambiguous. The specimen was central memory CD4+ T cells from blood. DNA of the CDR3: TGTGCCAGCAGCATGGGTGCGGAAGAGACCCAGTACTTC. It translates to CASSMGAEETQYF.